This T cell receptor (beta chain) originates from a study of cytomegalovirus exposure and HLA in healthy donors. CDR1 is GTSNPN, CDR2 SVGIG, per germline (reference sequence). This CDR3 comprises 12 residues. V was pared by 2 bases and J by 7 bases, with 11 bases between. It was with 60 Vbeta and 13 Jbeta primers that the PCR ran. Using immunoSEQ multiplex PCR, the repertoire was profiled, and TCRdb retains in-frame clones only, with some absent. The sample lists roughly 150,000 clones; 64% were seen once. The specimen was PBMCs. The receptor comes from a woman in her twenties or thirties in good health and CMV-seropositive. V is TRBV30 and J is TRBJ2-5, with D tentatively TRBD1 (5 bases). CDR3 DNA: TGTGCCTGGAGTACGCATAGGGGGACCCAGTACTTC. Its protein product is CAWSTHRGTQYF.